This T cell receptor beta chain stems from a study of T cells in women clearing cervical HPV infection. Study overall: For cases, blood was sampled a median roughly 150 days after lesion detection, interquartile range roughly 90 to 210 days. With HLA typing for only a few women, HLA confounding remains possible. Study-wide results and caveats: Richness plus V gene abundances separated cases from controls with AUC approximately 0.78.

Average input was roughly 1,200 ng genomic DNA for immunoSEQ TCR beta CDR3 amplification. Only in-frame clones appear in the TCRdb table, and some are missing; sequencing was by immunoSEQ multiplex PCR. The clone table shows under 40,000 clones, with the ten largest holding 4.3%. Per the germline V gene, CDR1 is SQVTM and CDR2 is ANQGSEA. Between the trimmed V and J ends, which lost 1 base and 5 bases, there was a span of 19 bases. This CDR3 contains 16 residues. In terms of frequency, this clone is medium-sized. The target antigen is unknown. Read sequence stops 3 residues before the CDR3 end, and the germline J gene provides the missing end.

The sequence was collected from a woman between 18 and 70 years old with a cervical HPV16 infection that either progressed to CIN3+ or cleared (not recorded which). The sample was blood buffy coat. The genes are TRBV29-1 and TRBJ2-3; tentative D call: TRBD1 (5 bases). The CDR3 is CSVEGGISRVEDTQYF. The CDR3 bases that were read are TGCAGCGTTGAAGGAGGAATCTCCAGGGTCGAAGATACG.